The rows below give T cell receptor beta chains drawn from one sample of a study of shared clonotypes between healthy human individuals. TCRdb keeps only in-frame clones here, not all; method: immunoSEQ multiplex PCR. The repertoire holds just over 2,000,000 clones, roughly 94% seen once, with about 1.1% in the top ten. The sequenced sample was naive CD8+ T cells sorted from blood. The receptors were sampled from a man aged 18 to 30 in good health. The CDR3 runs from the conserved cysteine through the conserved F or W. D genes are given only for firm matches. Clone size is stated in some rows and not others, as once, few, many or a class when expanded.

j_gene,d_gene,abundance,v_gene,CDR3aa,CDR3nt
TRBJ1-5,NA,NA,TRBV19,CASSTRDGFYSNQPQHF,TGTGCCAGTAGTACCCGGGACGGATTTTATAGCAATCAGCCCCAGCATTTT
TRBJ2-2,TRBD2,NA,TRBV9,CASSIRGTSGSLDTGELFF,TGTGCCAGCAGCATCCGGGGGACTAGCGGGAGCTTGGACACCGGGGAGCTGTTTTTT
TRBJ2-7,TRBD2,NA,TRBV25-1,CASSLTSGSYEQYF,TGTGCCAGCAGTTTGACTAGCGGGAGCTACGAGCAGTACTTC
TRBJ2-2,NA,NA,TRBV4-3,CASSQDLPDSERSTGELFF,TGCGCCAGCAGCCAAGATTTACCGGACTCGGAGCGGTCGACCGGGGAGCTGTTTTTT
TRBJ1-4,NA,NA,TRBV4-1,CASSQGNMREKLFF,TGCGCCAGCAGCCAAGGCAACATGAGGGAAAAACTGTTTTTT
TRBJ2-1,NA,NA,TRBV5-4,CASSSPGEQFF,TGTGCCAGCAGCTCCCCAGGGGAGCAGTTCTTC
TRBJ2-1,NA,NA,TRBV9,CASSAGAEQFF,TGTGCCAGCAGCGCGGGAGCTGAGCAGTTCTTC
TRBJ2-7,NA,once,TRBV27,CASSLSAGALSYEQYF,TGTGCCAGCAGTTTATCGGCGGGGGCTCTCTCCTACGAGCAGTACTTC
TRBJ2-1,TRBD2,NA,TRBV9,CASSVGLAGGNEQFF,TGTGCCAGCAGCGTAGGACTAGCGGGGGGCAATGAGCAGTTCTTC
TRBJ2-5,NA,NA,TRBV6-5,CASSYVGQETQYF,TGTGCCAGCAGTTACGTCGGCCAAGAGACCCAGTACTTC
TRBJ2-7,TRBD1,NA,TRBV14,CASSYGQGFHSSYEQYF,TGTGCCAGCAGCTACGGACAGGGGTTTCATTCTTCCTACGAGCAGTACTTC
TRBJ2-7,NA,NA,TRBV6-5,CASTGLSNEQYF,TGTGCCAGCACCGGTCTTTCCAACGAGCAGTACTTC
TRBJ1-1,NA,NA,TRBV7-2,CASSHSFPGLGKAFF,TGTGCCAGCAGCCACTCTTTCCCGGGATTGGGGAAAGCTTTCTTT
TRBJ2-1,TRBD2,NA,TRBV27,CASSPYPAGVGDEQFF,TGTGCCAGCAGTCCCTACCCAGCGGGAGTGGGGGATGAGCAGTTCTTC
TRBJ1-3,TRBD1,NA,TRBV7-9,CASSTPLDREKSGGNTIYF,TGTGCCAGCAGCACCCCTTTGGACAGGGAGAAGAGTGGAGGAAACACCATATATTTT
TRBJ2-7,NA,NA,TRBV27,CASSHQGGSYEQYF,TGTGCCAGCAGCCACCAGGGGGGATCCTACGAGCAGTACTTC
TRBJ2-1,NA,NA,TRBV7-9,CASSPEWVNEQFF,TGTGCCAGCAGCCCCGAATGGGTTAATGAGCAGTTCTTC
TRBJ2-7,NA,NA,TRBV9,CASSATLGSYEQYF,TGTGCCAGCAGCGCAACCCTCGGCTCCTACGAGCAGTACTTC
TRBJ1-2,NA,NA,TRBV10-3,CAISEGGRMDGYTF,TGTGCCATCAGTGAGGGGGGGCGAATGGATGGCTACACCTTC
TRBJ1-5,NA,NA,TRBV4-1,CASSPRGGANNQPQHF,TGCGCCAGCAGCCCTCGGGGGGGGGCGAACAATCAGCCCCAGCATTTT
TRBJ2-3,TRBD1,NA,TRBV7-9,CASSWRPGQKTDTQYF,TGTGCCAGCAGCTGGAGACCGGGACAGAAGACAGATACGCAGTATTTT
TRBJ2-4,NA,NA,TRBV5-6,CASSFVEIAKNIQYF,TGTGCCAGCAGCTTCGTAGAGATAGCCAAAAACATTCAGTACTTC
TRBJ2-5,TRBD2,NA,TRBV7-8,CASSLWARTSDLQETQYF,TGTGCCAGCAGCTTATGGGCCCGGACTAGCGATCTACAAGAGACCCAGTACTTC
TRBJ2-5,TRBD2,NA,TRBV28,CASSLGAGVQETQYF,TGTGCCAGCAGTTTAGGAGCGGGGGTCCAAGAGACCCAGTACTTC